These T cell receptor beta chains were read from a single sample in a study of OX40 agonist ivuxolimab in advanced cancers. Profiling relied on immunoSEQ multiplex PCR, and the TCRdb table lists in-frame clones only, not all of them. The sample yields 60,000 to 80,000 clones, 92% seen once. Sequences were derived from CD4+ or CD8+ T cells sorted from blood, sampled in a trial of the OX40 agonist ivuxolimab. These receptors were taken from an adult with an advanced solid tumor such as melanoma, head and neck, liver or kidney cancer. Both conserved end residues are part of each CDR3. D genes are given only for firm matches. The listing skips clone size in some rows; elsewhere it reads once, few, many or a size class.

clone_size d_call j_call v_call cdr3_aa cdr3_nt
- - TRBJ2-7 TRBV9 CASSPQYPAYEQYF TGTGCCAGCAGCCCGCAATACCCGGCCTACGAGCAGTACTTC
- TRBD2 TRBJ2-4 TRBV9 CASSETVGGPQNIQYF TGTGCCAGCAGCGAGACGGTGGGAGGGCCACAAAACATTCAGTACTTC
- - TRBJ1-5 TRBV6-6 CASRGGDGQPQHF TGTGCCAGCAGAGGGGGGGATGGTCAGCCCCAGCATTTT
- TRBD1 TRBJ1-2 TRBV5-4 CASSPGTGVDYGYTF TGTGCCAGCAGCCCAGGGACAGGGGTGGACTATGGCTACACCTTC
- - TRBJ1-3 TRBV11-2 CASSFRGYGNTIYF TGTGCCAGCAGCTTTCGAGGGTATGGAAACACCATATATTTT
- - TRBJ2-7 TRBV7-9 CASSLDSLSYEQYF TGTGCCAGCAGCCTGGACAGTCTCTCCTACGAGCAGTACTTC
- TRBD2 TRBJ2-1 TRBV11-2 CASSLSSGSLRDEQFF TGTGCCAGCAGCTTATCTAGCGGGAGTCTCCGGGATGAGCAGTTCTTC
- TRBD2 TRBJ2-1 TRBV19 CASSTAGGGEQFF TGTGCCAGTAGTACGGCGGGAGGGGGGGAGCAGTTCTTC
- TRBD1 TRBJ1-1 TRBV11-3 CASSLVGTGTTEAFF TGTGCCAGCAGCTTAGTAGGGACAGGGACCACTGAAGCTTTCTTT
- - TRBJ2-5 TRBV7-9 CASSRNRAGIQETQYF TGTGCCAGCAGCCGAAACCGGGCAGGGATCCAAGAGACCCAGTACTTC
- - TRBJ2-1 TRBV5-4 CASSFYLATTSYNEQFF TGTGCCAGCAGCTTTTACCTAGCTACGACGTCCTACAATGAGCAGTTCTTC
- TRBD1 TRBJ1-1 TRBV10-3 CAIRALGTVTNTEAFF TGTGCCATCAGAGCCCTCGGGACAGTTACGAACACTGAAGCTTTCTTT
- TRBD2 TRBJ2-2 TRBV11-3 CASSLDKPGLAGGLTGELFF TGTGCCAGCAGCTTAGATAAGCCGGGACTAGCGGGAGGGCTCACCGGGGAGCTGTTTTTT
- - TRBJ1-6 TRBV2 CASSRLPNNSPLHF TGTGCCAGTTCAAGACTGCCGAATAATTCACCCCTCCACTTT
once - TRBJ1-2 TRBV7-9 CASSSGAGAQMSYTF TGTGCCAGCAGCTCGGGAGCAGGGGCACAGATGAGCTACACCTTC
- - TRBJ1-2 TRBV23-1 CASSQLVRYLANYGYTF TGCGCCAGCAGTCAACTGGTCAGATATCTAGCTAACTATGGCTACACCTTC
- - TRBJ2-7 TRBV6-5 CATQTDHSYEQYF TGTGCCACCCAGACGGATCACTCCTACGAGCAGTACTTC
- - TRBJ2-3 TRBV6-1 CASRTLSGVDTQYF TGTGCCAGCCGGACATTATCGGGAGTTGATACGCAGTATTTT
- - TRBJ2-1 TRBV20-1 CSAIRDWEQFF TGCAGTGCCATTCGGGACTGGGAGCAGTTCTTC
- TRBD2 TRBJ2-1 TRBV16 CASSQGGRSYNEQFF TGTGCCAGCAGCCAGGGCGGGAGATCCTACAATGAGCAGTTCTTC
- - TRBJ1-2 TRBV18 CASSPGAGDGYTF TGTGCCAGCTCACCAGGGGCAGGGGATGGCTACACCTTC
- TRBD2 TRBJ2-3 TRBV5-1 CASSDGLAGSTDTQYF TGCGCCAGCAGCGATGGACTAGCGGGAAGCACAGATACGCAGTATTTT
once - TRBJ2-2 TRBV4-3 CASSQEAEANTGELFF TGCGCCAGCAGCCAAGAGGCGGAGGCGAACACCGGGGAGCTGTTTTTT
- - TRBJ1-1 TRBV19 CASSSQGSTEAFF TGTGCCAGTAGTAGTCAGGGTAGTACTGAAGCTTTCTTT
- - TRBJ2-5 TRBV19 CASNPGDRETQYF TGTGCCAGTAACCCAGGGGACCGGGAGACCCAGTACTTC
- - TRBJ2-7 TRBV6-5 CASSPGIPYEQYF TGTGCCAGCAGCCCGGGTATTCCCTACGAGCAGTACTTC
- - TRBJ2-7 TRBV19 CASSIGTFEYYEQYF TGTGCCAGTAGTATTGGGACGTTTGAGTACTACGAGCAGTACTTC
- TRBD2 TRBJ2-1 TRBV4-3 CASSLGGTEQFF TGCGCCAGCAGCTTGGGGGGGACTGAGCAGTTCTTC
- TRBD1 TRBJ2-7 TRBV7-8 CASGWTGDYEQYF TGTGCCAGCGGATGGACAGGGGACTACGAGCAGTACTTC
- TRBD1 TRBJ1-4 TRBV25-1 CASSEPEGAKEKLFF TGTGCCAGCAGTGAACCTGAGGGGGCGAAAGAAAAACTGTTTTTT
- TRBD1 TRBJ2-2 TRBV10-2 CASSGRDRAPGELFF TGCGCCAGCAGTGGCCGGGACAGAGCGCCCGGGGAGCTGTTTTTT
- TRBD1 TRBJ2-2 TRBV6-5 CASRQGAAGTGELFF TGTGCCAGCAGACAGGGGGCAGCTGGCACCGGGGAGCTGTTTTTT
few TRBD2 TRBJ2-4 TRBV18 CASSPGTSGGNIQYF TGTGCCAGCTCACCCGGGACTAGCGGGGGAAACATTCAGTACTTC
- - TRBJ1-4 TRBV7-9 CASSLGLDTGTNEKLFF TGTGCCAGCAGCTTAGGTTTGGATACGGGAACTAATGAAAAACTGTTTTTT
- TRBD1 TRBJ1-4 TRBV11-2 CASSPGDRTTNEKLFF TGTGCCAGCAGCCCAGGGGACAGAACAACTAATGAAAAACTGTTTTTT
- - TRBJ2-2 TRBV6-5 CASSYSGVNTGELFF TGTGCCAGCAGTTACTCTGGGGTGAACACCGGGGAGCTGTTTTTT
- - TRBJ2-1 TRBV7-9 CASSLGTTNEQFF TGTGCCAGCAGCTTAGGGACTACCAATGAGCAGTTCTTC
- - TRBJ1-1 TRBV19 CASGHTEAFF TGTGCCAGTGGACACACTGAAGCTTTCTTT
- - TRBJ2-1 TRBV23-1 CASSQSPRDHEDEQFF TGCGCCAGCAGTCAATCCCCCCGGGATCACGAGGATGAGCAGTTCTTC
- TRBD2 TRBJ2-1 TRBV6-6 CASIKTGTSGNEQFF TGTGCCAGCATCAAAACCGGGACTAGCGGGAATGAGCAGTTCTTC
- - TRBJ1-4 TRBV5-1 CASSFPNEKLFF TGCGCCAGCAGCTTCCCTAATGAAAAACTGTTTTTT
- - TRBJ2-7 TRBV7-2 CASSLVGGHLAAYEQYF TGTGCCAGCAGCTTAGTAGGGGGACATTTGGCCGCCTACGAGCAGTACTTC
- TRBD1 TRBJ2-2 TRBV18 CASSPGQGAAGELFF TGTGCCAGCTCACCGGGACAGGGGGCTGCCGGGGAGCTGTTTTTT
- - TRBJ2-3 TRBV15 CATSRDRTDTQYF TGTGCCACCAGCAGAGACCGCACAGATACGCAGTATTTT
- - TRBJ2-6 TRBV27 CASSDSSSAGANVLTF TGTGCCAGCAGCGACAGTAGCTCCGCTGGGGCCAACGTCCTGACTTTC
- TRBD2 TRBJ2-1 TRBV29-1 CSVDGGSDEQFF TGCAGCGTTGACGGCGGGAGCGATGAGCAGTTCTTC
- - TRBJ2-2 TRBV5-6 CASSRTDTNTGELFF TGTGCCAGCAGCCGGACGGATACGAACACCGGGGAGCTGTTTTTT
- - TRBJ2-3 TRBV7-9 CASSLDPGLVVGDTQYF TGTGCCAGCAGCTTAGACCCCGGGCTAGTAGTGGGAGATACGCAGTATTTT